This TCR beta chain was identified in a study of T cells after posttransplantation cyclophosphamide. Findings and limits, study-wide: Skin or GI-infiltrating T cells shared few TRB sequences with blood. Later blood repertoires were often dominated by clones from the donor CD8+ memory compartment.

Cells defined as naive were viable CD3+CD4+ or CD3+CD8+ and CCR7+CD45RA+CD45RO-CD95-CD27+CD28+. On the day of bone marrow donation, the related graft donor provided peripheral blood. The data were produced by immunoSEQ multiplex PCR, yet TCRdb's version contains in-frame clones alone and is incomplete. The sample records 31,000 or so clones, 90% to 95% being singletons. V lost 0 bases, J lost 7 bases, and 23 bases lay in between. Looked up from germline, CDR1 is SGHTS and CDR2 is YDEGEE. The CDR3 loop spans 18 amino acids. A word on this clone: Its antigen is currently unknown.

V gene TRBV5-8 combines with J gene TRBJ2-1, with a weak D call TRBD2 (6 bases). Sequenced input: naive CD4+ T cells sorted from blood. The receptor was isolated from a man aged 30 to 39 in good health and a related stem cell transplant donor. CDR3 nucleotide sequence: TGTGCCAGCAGCTTGGATGGGAGGCCCAAACGCTTCTCTAATGAGCAGTTCTTC. Translated: CASSLDGRPKRFSNEQFF.